The 29 T cell receptor beta chains below were found in one sample sequenced in a study of T cell changes during pregnancy in multiple sclerosis. TCRdb's copy holds only in-frame clones and misses some; the assay was immunoSEQ multiplex PCR. This sample yields 40,000 to 55,000 clones, of which less than 95% are seen a single time; approximately 2.9% belongs to the top ten. The starting material was CD8+ T cells from peripheral blood mononuclear cells, obtained in the second trimester of pregnancy. The origin of the receptors is a female donor with multiple sclerosis, enrolled in a pregnancy study.

CDR3 region: CASSHEGGPETQYF. The CDR3 DNA reads as TGCGCCAGCAGCCACGAAGGGGGCCCCGAGACCCAGTACTTC. The chain links TRBV4-1 to TRBJ2-5, with 7 bases aligning to TRBD1. Trimming took 3 bases from V and 5 from J; bases not matched to a gene: 6. The CDR3 has 14 amino acids. Germline values: CDR1 MGHRA, CDR2 YSYEKL.

V is TRBV11-1 and J is TRBJ2-7; 11 nucleotides align to TRBD1. V trimming: 5 bases; J trimming: 0 bases; junction bases outside the gene matches: 3. The CDR3 has 15 residues. The germline gives CDR1 SGHAT, CDR2 FQDESV (reference sequence). The CDR3 nucleotides read TGTGCCAGCAGCACGGACAGGGGGCTCTCCTACGAGCAGTACTTC. It is translated as CASSTDRGLSYEQYF.

A single count supports this clone. This chain links TRBV7-6 with TRBJ1-1, with TRBD1 matching 11 bases. Germline V gene data show CDR1 as SGHVS and CDR2 as FNYEAQ. The CDR3 extends over 15 amino acids. After removal of 4 bases from V and 1 base from J, the junction contained 2 bases not matched to a gene. This CDR3 reads CASSSGQGENTEAFF. CDR3 coding DNA: TGTGCCAGCAGCTCGGGACAGGGGGAGAACACTGAAGCTTTCTTT.

This chain's CDR3 is CASSVVEGGDGYTF. DNA for the CDR3: TGTGCCAGCAGCGTAGTTGAGGGAGGGGATGGCTACACCTTC. The J gene is TRBJ1-2, the V gene TRBV9; D is perhaps TRBD1 (5 bases). The V gene's germline CDR1 is SGDLS and CDR2 YYNGEE. The V gene lost 0 bases and the J gene lost 6 bases, with 12 bases spanning the gap. The CDR3 covers 14 residues.

The V and J genes are TRBV27 and TRBJ2-7, with D unresolved. This CDR3 contains 12 residues. The germline V gene has CDR1 MNHEY and CDR2 SMNVEV (reference sequence). The germline V and J ends were trimmed by 5 bases and 0 bases, with 5 bases remaining between them. The CDR3 nucleotides are TGTGCCAGCAGTGGCAGCTCCTACGAGCAGTACTTC. Protein: CASSGSSYEQYF.

The genes are TRBV9 and TRBJ2-7, with 13 bases fitting TRBD2. CDR1 is SGDLS, CDR2 YYNGEE, per germline. This CDR3 has 20 amino acids. The V segment lost 0 bases and the J segment 0 bases; nucleotides outside the gene matches: 12. The CDR3 bases are TGTGCCAGCAGCGTAGGTCAGCGACTAGCGGGGGGCCGAAGCTCCTACGAGCAGTACTTC. Its translation: CASSVGQRLAGGRSSYEQYF. Complete variable domain (other parts from reference TRBV9 and TRBJ2-7): DSGVTQTPKHLITATGQRVTLRCSPRSGDLSVYWYQQSLDQGLQFLIQYYNGEERAKGNILERFSAQQFPDLHSELNLSSLELGDSALYFCASSVGQRLAGGRSSYEQYFGPGTRLTVT.

The chain's CDR3 is CASSLWRVEGPTEAFF. CDR3 DNA: TGTGCCAGCAGCTTATGGAGGGTTGAGGGTCCCACTGAAGCTTTCTTT. V is TRBV11-2 and J is TRBJ1-1, with D unclear. The germline gives CDR1 SGHAT, CDR2 FQNNGV. V lost 2 bases and J 4 bases, leaving 17 bases between the germline ends. The CDR3 covers 16 residues.

The chain joins TRBV19 to TRBJ1-1, with D maybe TRBD1 (6 bases). Germline values: CDR1 LNHDA, CDR2 SQIVND (reference sequence). V was shortened by 5 bases and J by 8 bases, with 9 bases between the two germline ends. This CDR3 is built from 11 residues. Here the CDR3 DNA reads TGTGCCAGTAGTTCCGGGACAGAAGCTTTCTTT. Translated: CASSSGTEAFF.

Sample share makes this clone medium-sized. The V call is TRBV6-4, the J call TRBJ2-2, with 9 nucleotides matching TRBD2. With 5 bases clipped from V and 2 bases from J, the junction kept 3 bases outside the gene matches. The germline V gene encodes CDR1 MRHNA and CDR2 SNTAGT. This CDR3 is 15 amino acids long. The CDR3 DNA reads as TGTGCCAGCAGTCATAGCGGGGGTAACACCGGGGAGCTGTTTTTT. Protein sequence: CASSHSGGNTGELFF.

The chain couples TRBV7-9 to TRBJ1-1; TRBD1 might be the D (6 bases). The CDR3 extends over 14 amino acids. Germline assignment: CDR1 SEHNR and CDR2 FQNEAQ (reference sequence). V lost 6 bases and J 11 bases, leaving 22 bases between the germline ends. The CDR3 protein is CASREGQSLRRAFF. The CDR3 coding sequence is TGTGCCAGCAGGGAAGGACAGTCCCTCAGAAGGGCTTTCTTT.

The chain carries TRBV5-6 and TRBJ2-1; 9 positions match TRBD2. V was pared by 4 bases and J by 1 base, with 3 bases of the junction left unmatched. This CDR3 has 15 residues. Germline V gene data show CDR1 as SGHDT and CDR2 as YYEEEE. CDR3 sequence reads: CASSLSGGSYNEQFF. DNA of the CDR3: TGTGCCAGCAGCCTTAGCGGGGGATCCTACAATGAGCAGTTCTTC.

CDR3 bases: TGTGCCAGCAGCTTGGAGGAGTGGGGGCCGGTAGATACGCAGTATTTT. It encodes CASSLEEWGPVDTQYF. The rearrangement uses TRBV5-5 and TRBJ2-3; D might be TRBD1 (6 bases). This CDR3 has 16 residues. The germline V and J ends were trimmed by 0 bases and 5 bases, with 16 bases remaining between them. The V gene's germline CDR1 is SGHKS and CDR2 YYEKEE (reference sequence).

The chain is built from TRBV7-3 and TRBJ2-5, with 8 bases that match TRBD1. CDR1 and CDR2 from the germline V gene are SGHTA and FQGTGA. With 5 bases clipped from V and 1 base from J, the junction kept 9 bases outside the gene matches. This CDR3 is 16 amino acids long. In DNA, the CDR3 is TGTGCCAGCAGCCTGGACAGGGAGGACCCCCAAGAGACCCAGTACTTC. It is translated as CASSLDREDPQETQYF. The whole variable domain, filled in from reference TRBV7-3 and TRBJ2-5, reads GAGVSQTPSNKVTEKGKYVELRCDPISGHTALYWYRQSLGQGPEFLIYFQGTGAADDSGLPNDRFFAVRPEGSVSTLKIQRTERGDSAVYLCASSLDREDPQETQYFGPGTRLLVL.

CDR3 in DNA: TGTACCCGGACAGTCCCTAACTATGGCTACACCTTC. It yields the protein CTRTVPNYGYTF. The chain uses TRBV7-2 and TRBJ1-2; D might be TRBD1 (6 bases). This CDR3 comprises 12 residues. V dropped 11 bases and J dropped 0 bases, with 10 bases sitting between them. Germline-derived CDR1 and CDR2 are SGHTA and FQGNSA.

The chain combines TRBV6-5 with TRBJ1-5; D gene uncertain. The CDR3 contains 14 residues. V lost 0 bases to trimming and J lost 6 bases, with 9 bases between them. CDR1 is MNHEY and CDR2 is SVGAGI in the germline V gene. The CDR3 DNA is TGTGCCAGCAGTTACTCACCCGCAGGTCAGCCCCAGCATTTT. This translates into CASSYSPAGQPQHF.

The CDR3, as DNA: TGTGCCAGCAGCAGAATCCCTAGCGGGGGGGCAGGTTACAATGAGCAGTTCTTC. This gives the protein CASSRIPSGGAGYNEQFF. The gene calls are TRBV7-2 and TRBJ2-1; 12 bases line up with TRBD2. After removal of 5 bases from V and 4 bases from J, the junction contained 12 bases not matched to a gene. The CDR3 extends over 18 amino acids. Germline assignment: CDR1 SGHTA and CDR2 FQGNSA.

This clone came up once. The chain combines TRBV6-5 with TRBJ1-2; D ambiguous. Germline V gene data show CDR1 as MNHEY and CDR2 as SVGAGI. CDR3 length: 10 residues. V was trimmed by 4 bases and J by 6 bases, leaving 3 bases between them. CDR3 in amino acids: CASSSNGYTF. The CDR3 nucleotides read TGTGCCAGCAGTTCCAATGGCTACACCTTC.

This clone was detected a few times. CDR3 amino acids: CASSLYGENQPQHF. The CDR3, as DNA: TGTGCCAGCAGCTTGTACGGTGAAAATCAGCCCCAGCATTTT. The rearrangement joins TRBV5-4 to TRBJ1-5; D gene ambiguous. The CDR3 totals 14 residues. The germline V gene encodes CDR1 SGHNT and CDR2 YYREEE (reference sequence). Trimming took off 1 base at V and 4 bases at J, with 9 bases between the two ends. The entire variable domain, with the rest obtained from reference TRBV5-4 and TRBJ1-5, is as follows: ETGVTQSPTHLIKTRGQQVTLRCSSQSGHNTVSWYQQALGQGPQFIFQYYREEENGRGNFPPRFSGLQFPNYSSELNVNALELDDSALYLCASSLYGENQPQHFGDGTRLSIL.

The chain couples TRBV27 to TRBJ2-1; perhaps TRBD2 as D (7 bases). CDR1 is MNHEY and CDR2 is SMNVEV in the germline V gene (reference sequence). This CDR3 is built from 16 residues. V was cut by 2 bases and J by 4 bases, with 15 bases left in between. The CDR3 region has the DNA TGTGCCAGCAGTTTAGGACCCGGGGGGCTATACAATGAGCAGTTCTTC. Its protein is CASSLGPGGLYNEQFF.

There are a few counts of this clone. V and J are TRBV25-1 and TRBJ1-1; D call uncertain. Germline V CDR1 and CDR2: MGHDK, SYGVNS. V was pared by 0 bases and J by 5 bases, with 7 bases between. The CDR3 is 13 residues long. The CDR3 bases are TGTGCCAGCAGTGAATATCCGGGAACTGAAGCTTTCTTT. It encodes CASSEYPGTEAFF.

This chain joins TRBV7-3 and TRBJ2-7, with D possibly matching TRBD2 (6 bases). The germline V gene has CDR1 SGHTA and CDR2 FQGTGA. V lost 5 bases and J lost 3, with 11 bases in between. This CDR3 spans 13 amino acids. The CDR3 region has the DNA TGTGCCAGCAGCCCCGGCGGGGACTACGAGCAGTACTTC. It is translated as CASSPGGDYEQYF.

J is TRBJ1-1 and V is TRBV14; 9 bases agree with TRBD1. From germline, CDR1 is SGHDN and CDR2 FVKESK. This CDR3 spans 16 amino acids. After removal of 1 base from V and 0 bases from J, the junction contained 3 bases not matched to a gene. CDR3 coding DNA: TGTGCCAGCAGCCAAGTGGGGACAGGGATGAACACTGAAGCTTTCTTT. Amino acids: CASSQVGTGMNTEAFF.

The V gene is TRBV12-5, the J gene TRBJ2-7; D unresolved. V lost 4 bases, J lost 2 bases, and 3 bases lay in between. Germline CDR1 reads LGHNT; CDR2 reads FRNRAP. The CDR3 extends over 11 amino acids. CDR3 residues: CASGYTYEQYF. The CDR3 DNA is TGTGCTAGTGGTTATACCTACGAGCAGTACTTC. The full variable domain, its missing parts supplied by reference TRBV12-5 and TRBJ2-7, is DARVTQTPRHKVTEMGQEVTMRCQPILGHNTVFWYRQTMMQGLELLAYFRNRAPLDDSGMPKDRFSAEMPDATLATLKIQPSEPRDSAVYFCASGYTYEQYFGPGTRLTVT.

The rearrangement links TRBV7-9 to TRBJ2-7; D gene ambiguous. Germline-derived CDR1 and CDR2 are SEHNR and FQNEAQ (reference sequence). The V and J ends lost 3 bases and 7 bases respectively, with 10 bases between them. The CDR3 loop spans 12 amino acids. The CDR3 nucleotides are TGTGCCAGCAGCTTTTCGGGTAGGGAGCAGTACTTC. It is translated as CASSFSGREQYF.

The chain has TRBV9 and TRBJ2-7, with D tentatively TRBD2 (5 bases). Trimming took 0 bases from V and 3 from J, leaving 13 bases between them. The CDR3 extends over 15 amino acids. The germline V gene encodes CDR1 SGDLS and CDR2 YYNGEE. CDR3 DNA sequence: TGTGCCAGCAGCGTAGCTCTAGGGAGCGGCTACGAGCAGTACTTC. It is translated as CASSVALGSGYEQYF. The entire variable domain, with the rest obtained from reference TRBV9 and TRBJ2-7, is as follows: DSGVTQTPKHLITATGQRVTLRCSPRSGDLSVYWYQQSLDQGLQFLIQYYNGEERAKGNILERFSAQQFPDLHSELNLSSLELGDSALYFCASSVALGSGYEQYFGPGTRLTVT.

This chain joins TRBV9 and TRBJ1-3, with D hard to call. The CDR3 is 14 residues long. From germline, CDR1 is SGDLS and CDR2 YYNGEE. The V gene lost 4 bases and the J gene lost 1 base, with 9 bases spanning the gap. This chain's CDR3 is CASSTYTSGNTIYF. CDR3 in DNA: TGTGCCAGCAGCACGTACACGTCTGGAAACACCATATATTTT.

The rearrangement links TRBV9 to TRBJ2-1, with 8 bases lining up with TRBD2. The CDR3 has 16 residues. The V segment lost 3 bases and the J segment 4 bases; nucleotides outside the gene matches: 9. Per the germline V gene, CDR1 is SGDLS and CDR2 is YYNGEE. The CDR3 nucleotides are TGTGCCAGCAGCGGGCGGGCGGGGGGCCTTTACAATGAGCAGTTCTTC. As protein: CASSGRAGGLYNEQFF.

The rearrangement joins TRBV7-3 to TRBJ2-3; the match to TRBD2 covers 14 bases. This CDR3 has 18 residues. Germline V CDR1 and CDR2: SGHTA, FQGTGA. J lost 0 bases, V lost 0 bases, and 2 bases had no gene match. CDR3: CASSLTGLAGASTDTQYF. CDR3 bases: TGTGCCAGCAGCTTAACGGGACTAGCGGGGGCTAGCACAGATACGCAGTATTTT.

The table lists this clone with a count of one. The chain has TRBV9 and TRBJ1-1; D possibly corresponds to TRBD1 (6 bases). V lost 3 bases to trimming and J lost 7 bases, with 10 bases between them. CDR3 length: 12 amino acids. Germline lookup yields CDR1 SGDLS and CDR2 YYNGEE. The CDR3 DNA reads as TGTGCCAGCAGCGCCAGGGGAGATGAAGCTTTCTTT. Protein: CASSARGDEAFF.